The clone carrying this T cell receptor (beta chain) was recorded a few times. What it binds is unknown. This sample is part of a study of Graves' ophthalmopathy and Graves' hyperthyroidism. Study-wide background: Pretreatment peripheral blood was obtained at initial diagnosis.

No ophthalmopathy within 18 months of follow-up signified stable hyperthyroidism. Clinicians diagnosed using symptoms, serum thyroxine, TRAb, thyroid ultrasound and orbital computed tomography. Amplification targeted the TCR beta CDR3 regions, with RNA transcripts as the source material. The first-round RT-PCR employed HTBI primers together with the Qiagen OneStep RT-PCR kit. A multiplex PCR was then performed as the second round. One entry per CDR3 protein, called by TCRdb with MiXCR from the multiplex PCR reads. The profile covers hundreds of thousands of distinct CDR3 sequences, with under 25% appearing a single time and around 3% taken by the ten largest. Germline CDR1 reads DFQATT; CDR2 reads SNEGSKA (reference sequence). The V end was cut by 4 bases, the J end by 1 base, with 14 bases between. The CDR3 length is 14 residues. Points from the study as a whole: The 13-signature model separated ophthalmopathy from stable hyperthyroidism at 85% to 90% sensitivity and roughly 83% specificity.

The sample was peripheral blood. This chain joins TRBV20-1 and TRBJ2-7; the D gene is possibly TRBD2 (5 bases). The receptor's source is a woman under 30 with stable Graves' hyperthyroidism. Here the CDR3 DNA reads TGCAGTGCTACCTTTGCGGGCCAATCCTACGAGCAGTACTTC. This codes for CSATFAGQSYEQYF.